This record covers a single T cell receptor (beta chain). In its sample, this clonotype was seen a few times. The clone's antigen remains unknown. No qualities accompany the bases; no much larger clone lies one base away. Libraries were constructed by 5' RACE. Sequencing instrument: Illumina HiSeq 2500. A second PCR of about 7 to 12 cycles was performed with a sample-barcoded 5' primer and a J-beta primer mix. Each TCR beta cDNA molecule received a unique molecular identifier from a template-switch 5' adaptor carrying 12 random nucleotides. Each sample yielded at least 2.5 million CDR3-containing paired-end reads. First-strand cDNA synthesis was performed from all RNA using the Mint cDNA synthesis kit, with priming by a TRBC-specific oligonucleotide. All cDNA was treated with uracil-DNA glycosylase and then went through a first 18-cycle PCR with the universal primers M1SS and BC2_uni_R. The study's own analysis went as follows. Normalization of each sample was performed by random selection of 1 million high-quality reads, each carrying a distinct molecular identifier. Instead of being binned into consensus sequences, reads with shared molecular identifiers were discarded. MiTCR, run with a Q25 quality threshold and the strictest error-elimination algorithm, handled CDR3 identification, clonotype clustering and error correction. A nonparametric unseen species model with Euler transformation was used to estimate a lower bound on total TCR beta diversity. TCRdb cleaned the public reads at Q25 with fastp, built clones with MiXCR and kept in-frame beta chains. Under each unique CDR3 protein, matching rows form one entry showing the most common genes and DNA. The authors' filters were not applied to this entry. In this sample the table shows 750,000 or so distinct CDR3 sequences, about 25% of which occur a single time. Under 9.5% of the sample comes from the top ten.

The roughly 42 donors, aged roughly 6 to 95 years, were systemically healthy Caucasian individuals from Russia. Approximately 11 milliliters of peripheral blood were drawn from each donor into EDTA-treated Vacutainer tubes. PBMCs were isolated by Ficoll-Paque density-gradient centrifugation, with at least 6 million obtained per sample. Total RNA was extracted from PBMCs with Trizol reagent, with at least 6 micrograms obtained per sample. Naive CD45RAhigh/CD27high T cell percentages were measured by flow cytometry on a PBMC aliquot from every donor. Relative to germline, V is missing 7 bases and J is missing 1 base, with 7 bases of the junction outside any gene match. CDR3 length: 14 amino acids, cysteine to phenylalanine. The CDR3 DNA has 42 bases and is translated from base 1. CDR1 and CDR2 were assigned from the germline V gene as WSHSY and SAAADI. The data derive from a study of blood T cells in healthy people across ages (dated by TCRdb to between 2014 and 2017). About the full investigation: In model experiments, template switching captured roughly one uniquely barcoded TCR beta cDNA molecule for every two T cells. To track age-related changes in TCR beta repertoire diversity, the study relied on deep sequencing normalized with unique cDNA molecular identifiers. The donors were split into four age groups: young (average 16 years), middle-aged (39), aged (more than 60) and long-lived (approximately 80). Using the same blood draw, the study looked at two additional independent replicas of 1 million unique cDNA reads for two donors, one aged 18 to 30 and the other aged 80 or older. Overall study results and their limits: Estimates of total diversity based on one million sequenced T cells were regarded as lower bounds and as underestimates. Bulk unsorted PBMC profiling prevented conclusive comparison of naive and antigen-experienced compartments. The percentage of naive T cells measured by flow cytometry correlated strongly with observed TCR beta diversity. Observed TCR beta diversity per million T cells fell roughly linearly with age, and a significant reduction was already apparent by age around 36. The CMV infection status of donors was not known, potentially confounding age-related changes in expanded clonotypes. The long-lived group showed more naive CD4+ T cells, fewer expanded clones and increased TCR diversity than the aged group, suggesting age selection.

The sample was also reused in another study, on T cells of mothers and their children. That second publication adds: The donors were nine systemically healthy Caucasian individuals, made up of three mothers and their six children. cDNA synthesis used all of the extracted RNA, with 1.5 ug of RNA in each 15 ul reaction. Sample barcodes and 2-4 random nucleotides were added via the M1S primer in the second PCR. Over 10 million TCR beta CDR3 reads came from each mother, compared with 2.5 million to 3.5 million reads from each child. Thymic selection similarly shapes TCR recombination output in related and unrelated pairs, with minor effect from inherited differences. Normalized repertoire overlap was always found to be slightly, but never significantly, higher in related mother-child pairs than in unrelated mother-child pairs. With a sensitivity of approximately 92 clones per million clonotypes, no persistent microchimeric T cell clones were detected. The study used deep NGS to compare TCR beta repertoires of mothers and children, seeking features distinguishing related mother-child pairs from unrelated individuals. Mothers averaged about 40 +/- 4 years of age and children averaged around 10 +/- 4 years. Libraries were sequenced on Illumina HiSeq 2000 with 100+100 nt paired-end reads after adapter ligation with NEBNext reagents. To prevent cross-contamination, the mother and child libraries were prepared a month apart and were sequenced in separate runs. Between about 500,000 and 2,300,000 distinct TCR beta clonotypes were identified per donor. Naive TCR beta clonotypes were estimated from low-frequency clonotypes matched to each donor's FACS-determined naive share, without sorting.

The receptor was derived from a boy between 10 and 17 years old in good health. This sequence uses TRBV10-2 and TRBJ2-7; TRBD1 agrees with 7 junctional bases. Sequencing was performed on blood. In nucleotides, the sequence is TGCGCCAGCATCCAGACAGGGCTATCCTACGAGCAGTACTTC. Translated, this gives CASIQTGLSYEQYF.